The 7 T cell receptor beta chains reported below all come from one sample, sequenced in a study of CD8+CD57+ T cells in acquired aplastic anemia. By flow cytometry, patients selected for sequencing had shown an expansion of CD8+CD57+ cells. CDR3 and TCR beta VDJ profiling relied on a genomic DNA template. One entry per CDR3 protein results from TCRdb running MiXCR on the reads. Among around 430,000 distinct CDR3 sequences, roughly a third were seen once, and the ten largest hold 0.82%. Sequencing used sorted CD4+, CD8+, or CD8+CD57+ T cells (not recorded which) from PBMCs. These TCRs come from a human donor with aplastic anemia.

This clonotype showed up many times. The rearrangement uses TRBV20-1 and TRBJ2-7; D perhaps matches TRBD1 (6 bases). The CDR3 contains 13 residues. V dropped 3 bases and J dropped 5 bases, with 14 bases sitting between them. CDR1 is DFQATT and CDR2 is SNEGSKA in the germline V gene (reference sequence). Written as DNA, the CDR3 is TGCAGTGCTAGTTTGGGGGCGCGGGACGAGCAGTACTTC. Amino acid sequence: CSASLGARDEQYF.

This clonotype was recorded a few times. The V and J genes are TRBV27 and TRBJ1-5, with 9 nucleotides matching TRBD1. The CDR3 loop spans 15 amino acids. V shed 5 bases, J shed 5 bases, and the junction held 7 bases outside the gene matches. Germline V gene data show CDR1 as MNHEY and CDR2 as SMNVEV (reference sequence). CDR3 DNA sequence: TGTGCCAGCAGTCCCTGGACAGGGGTGCATCAGCCCCAGCATTTT. It yields the protein CASSPWTGVHQPQHF.

This clonotype was observed a handful of times. The rearrangement joins TRBV20-1 to TRBJ2-5; 8 positions agree with TRBD2. The CDR3 is 14 amino acids. Trimming took 3 bases from V and 4 from J; bases not matched to a gene: 7. Per germline, CDR1 DFQATT and CDR2 SNEGSKA (reference sequence). CDR3 region: CSASGGALLETQYF. The CDR3 bases are TGCAGTGCTAGCGGGGGGGCCTTATTAGAGACCCAGTACTTC.

V usage is TRBV20-1 and J usage is TRBJ2-1; 11 positions match TRBD2. V lost 6 bases to trimming and J lost 10 bases; unmatched junction nucleotides: 14. CDR3 length: 15 amino acids. The germline CDR1 and CDR2 sequences are DFQATT and SNEGSKA (reference sequence). The CDR3 region has the DNA TGCAGTGCCACGGCCCTAGCGGGGGGTGTACGGGAGCAGTTCTTC. This codes for CSATALAGGVREQFF.

The chain employs TRBV28 and TRBJ1-3; D is undetermined. This CDR3 has 14 residues. Germline-derived CDR1 and CDR2 are MDHEN and SYDVKM. V was shortened by 8 bases and J by 0 bases, with 11 bases between the two germline ends. This CDR3 reads CASLPSFSGNTIYF. CDR3 sequence (DNA): TGTGCCAGCCTTCCCTCCTTCTCTGGAAACACCATATATTTT.

This sequence joins TRBV4-1 and TRBJ1-2; TRBD1 might be the D (5 bases). The CDR3 is 15 residues long. Trimming cost V 0 bases and J 5 bases, with 13 bases left between them. Germline V gene sequence: CDR1 MGHRA, CDR2 YSYEKL. As DNA, the CDR3 is TGCGCCAGCAGCCAAGATGGGGCGGGGTTATATGGCTACACCTTC. Translating it yields CASSQDGAGLYGYTF.

This clonotype was recorded once. The rearrangement joins TRBV19 to TRBJ2-7; 7 bases are shared with TRBD2. J gave up 0 bases and V 5 bases, and 7 bases lay outside the gene matches. CDR1 is LNHDA, CDR2 SQIVND, per germline (reference sequence). The CDR3 runs 15 residues. The CDR3 reads CASSPQGLSSYEQYF. In DNA, the CDR3 is TGTGCCAGTAGTCCCCAGGGACTAAGCTCCTACGAGCAGTACTTC.